This TCR beta chain was recovered during a study of T cell responses to AZD1222 COVID-19 vaccine. Trimming took 6 bases from V and 1 from J; bases not matched to a gene: 5. This CDR3 spans 15 amino acids. The germline gives CDR1 SGHTA, CDR2 FQGNSA. Sequencing used immunoSEQ multiplex PCR; TCRdb keeps in-frame clones, though not all of them. This table holds about 98,000 clones, roughly 88% found once. Notes on the study in general: Repertoire sampling was restricted to post-peak T cell response timepoints. Two AZD1222 administrations were followed by greater Spike-specific TCR breadth and depth.

In the case of this clone: Its antigen is currently unknown.

This TCR came from an adult in good health. V gene TRBV7-2 combines with J gene TRBJ2-1; TRBD2 matches 8 bases. The sample in question was peripheral blood, obtained on day 0 of AZD1222 vaccination. The CDR3 DNA is TGTGCCAGCAGGGCCGCGGGGGGTTCCTACAATGAGCAGTTCTTC. Translated, it gives CASRAAGGSYNEQFF.